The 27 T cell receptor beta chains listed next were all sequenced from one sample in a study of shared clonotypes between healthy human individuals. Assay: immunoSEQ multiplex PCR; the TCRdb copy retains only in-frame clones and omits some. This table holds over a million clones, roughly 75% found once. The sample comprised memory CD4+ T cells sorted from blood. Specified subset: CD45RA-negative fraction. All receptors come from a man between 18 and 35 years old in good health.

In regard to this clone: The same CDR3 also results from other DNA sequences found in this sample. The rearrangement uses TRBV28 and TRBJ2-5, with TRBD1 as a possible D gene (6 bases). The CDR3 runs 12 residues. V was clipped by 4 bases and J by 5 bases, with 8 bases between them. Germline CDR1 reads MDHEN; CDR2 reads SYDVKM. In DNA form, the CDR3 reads TGTGCCAGCAGTTCAGGGGTGGAGACCCAGTACTTC. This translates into CASSSGVETQYF.

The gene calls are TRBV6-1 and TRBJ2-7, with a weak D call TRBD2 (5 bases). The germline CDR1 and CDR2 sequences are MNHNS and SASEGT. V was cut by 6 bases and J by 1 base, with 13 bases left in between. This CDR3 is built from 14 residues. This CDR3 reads CASREFPGSYEQYF. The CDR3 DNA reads TGTGCCAGCAGGGAGTTCCCGGGGTCCTACGAGCAGTACTTC.

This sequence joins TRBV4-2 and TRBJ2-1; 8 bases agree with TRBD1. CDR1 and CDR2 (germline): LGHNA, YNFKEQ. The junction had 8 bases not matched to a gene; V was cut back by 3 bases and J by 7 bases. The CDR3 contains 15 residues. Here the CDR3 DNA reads TGTGCCAGCAGCCAGGCGCAGGGGGCAGGGAATGAGCAGTTCTTC. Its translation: CASSQAQGAGNEQFF.

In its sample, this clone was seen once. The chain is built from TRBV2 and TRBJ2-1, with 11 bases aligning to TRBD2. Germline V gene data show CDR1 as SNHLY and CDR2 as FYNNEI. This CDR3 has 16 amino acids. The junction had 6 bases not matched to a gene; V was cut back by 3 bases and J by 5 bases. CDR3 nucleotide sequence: TGTGCCAGCAGTGATAGCGGGAGGGAGAAACACAATGAGCAGTTCTTC. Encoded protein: CASSDSGREKHNEQFF.

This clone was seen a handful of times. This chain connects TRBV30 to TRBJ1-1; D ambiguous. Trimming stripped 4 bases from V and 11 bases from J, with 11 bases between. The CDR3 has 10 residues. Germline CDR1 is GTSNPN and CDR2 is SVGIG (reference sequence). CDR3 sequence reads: CAWIGPVAFF. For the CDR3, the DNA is TGTGCCTGGATCGGGCCAGTCGCTTTCTTT.

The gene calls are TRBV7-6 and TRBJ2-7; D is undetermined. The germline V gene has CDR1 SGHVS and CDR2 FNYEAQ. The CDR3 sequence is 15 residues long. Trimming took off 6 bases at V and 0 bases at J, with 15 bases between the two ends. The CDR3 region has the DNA TGTGCCAGCAGTCCCGTGGGTGGAAGCTCCTACGAGCAGTACTTC. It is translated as CASSPVGGSSYEQYF.

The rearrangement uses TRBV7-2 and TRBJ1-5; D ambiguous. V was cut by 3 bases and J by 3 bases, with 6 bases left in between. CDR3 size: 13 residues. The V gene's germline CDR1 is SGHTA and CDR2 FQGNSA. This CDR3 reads CASSFRDNQPQHF. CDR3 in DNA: TGTGCCAGCAGCTTCCGAGACAATCAGCCCCAGCATTTT.

The CDR3 nucleotides read TGTGCCAGCAGCTTAGATCTCGACCGAGAAGCTTTCTTT. Translation: CASSLDLDREAFF. The chain recombines TRBV11-2 with TRBJ1-1; unclear D gene. There are 13 residues in the CDR3. CDR1 is SGHAT, CDR2 FQNNGV, per germline. V was shortened by 0 bases and J by 8 bases, with 10 bases between the two germline ends.

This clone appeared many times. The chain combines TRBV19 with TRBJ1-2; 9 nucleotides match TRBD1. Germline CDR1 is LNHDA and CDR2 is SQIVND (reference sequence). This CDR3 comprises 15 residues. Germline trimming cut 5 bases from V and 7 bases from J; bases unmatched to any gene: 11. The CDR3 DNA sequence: TGTGCCAGTAGTCGGCACTTGGGACAGGGAAGTGGCTACACCTTC. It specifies CASSRHLGQGSGYTF. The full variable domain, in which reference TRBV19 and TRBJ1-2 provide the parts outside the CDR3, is DGGITQSPKYLFRKEGQNVTLSCEQNLNHDAMYWYRQDPGQGLRLIYYSQIVNDFQKGDIAEGYSVSREKKESFPLTVTSAQKNPTAFYLCASSRHLGQGSGYTFGSGTRLTVV.

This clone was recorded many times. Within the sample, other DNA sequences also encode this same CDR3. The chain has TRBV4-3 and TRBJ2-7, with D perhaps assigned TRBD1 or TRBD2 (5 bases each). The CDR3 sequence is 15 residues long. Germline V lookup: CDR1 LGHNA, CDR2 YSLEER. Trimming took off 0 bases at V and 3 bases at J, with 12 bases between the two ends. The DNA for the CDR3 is TGCGCCAGCAGCCAAGATAGAGGGGCTTTCTACGAGCAGTACTTC. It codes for CASSQDRGAFYEQYF.

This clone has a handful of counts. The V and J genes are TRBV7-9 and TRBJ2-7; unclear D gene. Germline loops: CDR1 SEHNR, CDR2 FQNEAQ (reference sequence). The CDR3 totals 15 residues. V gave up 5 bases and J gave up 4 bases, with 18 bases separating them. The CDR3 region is CASSDIRRFPYEQYF. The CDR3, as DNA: TGTGCCAGCAGCGATATTCGTAGGTTCCCATACGAGCAGTACTTC.

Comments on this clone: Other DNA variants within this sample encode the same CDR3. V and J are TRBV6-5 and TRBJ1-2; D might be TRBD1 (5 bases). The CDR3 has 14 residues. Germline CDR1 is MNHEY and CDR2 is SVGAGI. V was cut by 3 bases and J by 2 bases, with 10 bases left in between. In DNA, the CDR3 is TGTGCCAGCAGTTATTTGGGACTGAACTATGGCTACACCTTC. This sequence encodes CASSYLGLNYGYTF.

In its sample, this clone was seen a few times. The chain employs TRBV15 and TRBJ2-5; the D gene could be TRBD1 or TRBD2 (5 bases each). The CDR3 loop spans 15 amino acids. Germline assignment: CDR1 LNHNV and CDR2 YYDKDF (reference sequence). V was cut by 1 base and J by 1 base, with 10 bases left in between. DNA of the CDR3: TGTGCCACCAGCAGAGTGGCAGGGACCCAAGAGACCCAGTACTTC. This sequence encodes CATSRVAGTQETQYF.

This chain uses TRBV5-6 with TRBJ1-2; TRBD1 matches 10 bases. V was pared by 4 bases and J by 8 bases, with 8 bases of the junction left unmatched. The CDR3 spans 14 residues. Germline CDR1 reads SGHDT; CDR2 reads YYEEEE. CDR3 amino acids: CASSVRQGAGGYTF. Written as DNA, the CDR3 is TGTGCCAGCAGCGTGCGACAGGGGGCAGGAGGCTACACCTTC.

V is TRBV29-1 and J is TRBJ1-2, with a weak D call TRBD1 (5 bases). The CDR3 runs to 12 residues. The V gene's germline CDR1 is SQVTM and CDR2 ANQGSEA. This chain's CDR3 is CITRGIEGGYTF. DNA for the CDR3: TGCATCACGAGGGGCATCGAGGGAGGCTACACCTTC.

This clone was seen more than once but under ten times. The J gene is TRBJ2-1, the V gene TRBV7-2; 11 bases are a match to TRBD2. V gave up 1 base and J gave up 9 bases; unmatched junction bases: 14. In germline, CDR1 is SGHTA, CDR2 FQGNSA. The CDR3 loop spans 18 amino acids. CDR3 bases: TGTGCCAGCAGCTTAGTAGCGGGAGGGCCGGTAGTCAGAGGTGAGCAGTTCTTC. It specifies CASSLVAGGPVVRGEQFF.

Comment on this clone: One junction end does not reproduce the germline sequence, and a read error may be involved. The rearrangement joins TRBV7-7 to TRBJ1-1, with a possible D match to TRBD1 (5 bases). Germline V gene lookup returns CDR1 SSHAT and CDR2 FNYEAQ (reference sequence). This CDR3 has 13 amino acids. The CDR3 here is CASSFRVNTEAFF. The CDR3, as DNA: TGTGCTAGCAGCTTCAGGGTAAACACTGAAGCTTTCTTT.

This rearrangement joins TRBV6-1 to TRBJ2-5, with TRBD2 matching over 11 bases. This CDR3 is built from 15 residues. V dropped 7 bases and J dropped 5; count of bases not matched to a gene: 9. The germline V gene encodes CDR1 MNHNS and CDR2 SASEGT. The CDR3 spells CASTNLAGGWETQYF. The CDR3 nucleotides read TGTGCCAGCACCAACCTAGCGGGGGGCTGGGAGACCCAGTACTTC.

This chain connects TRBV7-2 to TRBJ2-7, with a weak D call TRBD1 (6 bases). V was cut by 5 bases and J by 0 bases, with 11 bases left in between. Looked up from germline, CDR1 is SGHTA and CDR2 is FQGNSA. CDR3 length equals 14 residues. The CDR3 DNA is TGTGCCAGCAGCCTATACAGGGCCTCCTACGAGCAGTACTTC. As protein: CASSLYRASYEQYF.

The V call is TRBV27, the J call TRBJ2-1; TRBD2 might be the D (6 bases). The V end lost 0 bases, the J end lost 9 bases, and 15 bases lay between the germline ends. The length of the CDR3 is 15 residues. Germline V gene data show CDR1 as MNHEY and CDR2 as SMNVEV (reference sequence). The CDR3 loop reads CASSLSLGMGGEQFF. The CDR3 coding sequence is TGTGCCAGCAGTTTATCCCTCGGAATGGGGGGTGAGCAGTTCTTC.

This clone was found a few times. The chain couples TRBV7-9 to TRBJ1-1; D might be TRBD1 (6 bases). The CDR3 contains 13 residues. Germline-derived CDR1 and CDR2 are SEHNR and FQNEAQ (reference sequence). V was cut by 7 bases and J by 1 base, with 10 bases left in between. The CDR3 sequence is CASNTQGNTEAFF. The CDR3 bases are TGTGCCAGCAACACACAGGGGAACACTGAAGCTTTCTTT.

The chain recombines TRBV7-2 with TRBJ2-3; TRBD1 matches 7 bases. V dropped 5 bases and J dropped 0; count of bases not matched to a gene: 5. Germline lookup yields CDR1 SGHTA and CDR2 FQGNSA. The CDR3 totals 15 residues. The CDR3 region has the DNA TGTGCCAGCAGCCGGGACAGCAAAAGCACAGATACGCAGTATTTT. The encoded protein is CASSRDSKSTDTQYF.

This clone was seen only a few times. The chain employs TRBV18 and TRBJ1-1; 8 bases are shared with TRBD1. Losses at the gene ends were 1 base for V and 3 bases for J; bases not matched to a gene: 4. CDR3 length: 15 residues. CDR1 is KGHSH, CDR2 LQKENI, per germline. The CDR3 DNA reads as TGTGCCAGCTCACCACTAACAGGGGGGGACACTGAAGCTTTCTTT. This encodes CASSPLTGGDTEAFF.

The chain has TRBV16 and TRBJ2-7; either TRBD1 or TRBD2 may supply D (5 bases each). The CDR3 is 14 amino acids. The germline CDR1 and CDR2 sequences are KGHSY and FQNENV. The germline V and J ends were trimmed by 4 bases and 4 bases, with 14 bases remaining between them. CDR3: CASSPAGAPYEQYF. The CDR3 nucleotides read TGTGCCAGCAGCCCCGCCGGGGCGCCGTACGAGCAGTACTTC.

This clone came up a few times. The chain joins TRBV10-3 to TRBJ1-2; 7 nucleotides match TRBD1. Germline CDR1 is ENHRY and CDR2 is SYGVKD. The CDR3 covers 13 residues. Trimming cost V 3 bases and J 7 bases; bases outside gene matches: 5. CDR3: CAISDYRGGGYTF. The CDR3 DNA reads TGTGCCATCAGTGATTACAGGGGAGGTGGCTACACCTTC.

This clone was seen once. This CDR3 reads CASSLDDGSYNSPLHF. For the CDR3, the DNA is TGCGCCAGCAGCTTGGACGACGGCTCCTATAATTCACCCCTCCACTTT. The J gene is TRBJ1-6, the V gene TRBV5-1, with no clear D. The CDR3 totals 16 residues. Trimming left V 0 bases short and J 0 bases short, with 7 bases between. CDR1 is SGHRS and CDR2 is YFSETQ in the germline V gene.

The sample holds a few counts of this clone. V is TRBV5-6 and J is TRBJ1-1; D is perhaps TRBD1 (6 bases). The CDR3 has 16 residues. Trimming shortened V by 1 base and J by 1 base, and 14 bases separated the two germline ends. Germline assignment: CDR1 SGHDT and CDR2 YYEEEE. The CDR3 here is CASSLWGGRTNTEAFF. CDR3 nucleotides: TGTGCCAGCAGCTTGTGGGGGGGCAGGACGAACACTGAAGCTTTCTTT.